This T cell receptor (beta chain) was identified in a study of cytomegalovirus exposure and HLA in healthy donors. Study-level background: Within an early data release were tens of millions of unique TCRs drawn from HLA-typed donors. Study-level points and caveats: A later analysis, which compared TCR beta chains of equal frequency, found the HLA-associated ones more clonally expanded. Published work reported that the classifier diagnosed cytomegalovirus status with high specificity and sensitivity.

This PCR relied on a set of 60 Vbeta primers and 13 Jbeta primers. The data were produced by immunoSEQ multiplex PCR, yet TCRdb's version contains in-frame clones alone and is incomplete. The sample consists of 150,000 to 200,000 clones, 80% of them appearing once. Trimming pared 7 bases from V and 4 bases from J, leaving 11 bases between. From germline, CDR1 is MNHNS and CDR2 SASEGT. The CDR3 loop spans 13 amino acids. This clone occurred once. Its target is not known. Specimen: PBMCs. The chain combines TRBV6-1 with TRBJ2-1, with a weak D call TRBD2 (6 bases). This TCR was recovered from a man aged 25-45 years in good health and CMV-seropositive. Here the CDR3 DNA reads TGTGCCAGCATATTGCGGGGATACAATGAGCAGTTCTTC. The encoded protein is CASILRGYNEQFF.